This T cell receptor beta chain was captured by sequencing in a study of T cell repertoires in cytomegalovirus infection. Turning to this clonotype: Its target is not known.

The CDR3 length is 15 residues. Looked up from germline, CDR1 is SGHAT and CDR2 is FQNNGV. The V and J ends lost 3 bases and 8 bases, in that order; junction bases with no gene match: 8. TCRdb re-called the reads with MiXCR, one entry per CDR3 protein. Altogether about 920,000 distinct CDR3 sequences are present, approximately 32% being singletons, with the ten largest covering roughly 13%. The sequencing used cultured CD8+ T cells from PBMCs, collected from culture after CMV antigen stimulation. The rearrangement joins TRBV11-2 to TRBJ2-4; 9 bases map to TRBD2. The clonotype was recovered from a human donor in good health (CMV status not recorded). Some clones in this sample may be carry-over from other donors' samples. The CDR3 reads CASSFVASGEYIQYF. The CDR3 DNA follows: TGTGCCAGCAGCTTCGTAGCTAGCGGGGAGTACATTCAGTACTTC.